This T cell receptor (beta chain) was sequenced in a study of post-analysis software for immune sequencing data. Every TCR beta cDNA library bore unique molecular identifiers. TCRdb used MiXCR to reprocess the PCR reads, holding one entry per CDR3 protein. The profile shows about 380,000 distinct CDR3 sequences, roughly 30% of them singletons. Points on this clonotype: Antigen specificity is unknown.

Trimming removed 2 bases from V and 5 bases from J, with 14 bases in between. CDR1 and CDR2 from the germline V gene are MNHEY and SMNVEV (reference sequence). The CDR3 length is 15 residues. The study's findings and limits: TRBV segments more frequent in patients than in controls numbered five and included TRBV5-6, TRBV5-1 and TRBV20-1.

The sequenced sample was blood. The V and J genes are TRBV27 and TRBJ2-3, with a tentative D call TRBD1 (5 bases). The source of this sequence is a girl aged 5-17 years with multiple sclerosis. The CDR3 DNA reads TGTGCCAGCAGTTTAAACCAGGGTTGGAGAGATACGCAGTATTTT. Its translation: CASSLNQGWRDTQYF.